The clone carrying this T cell receptor beta chain has just a few counts. Its antigen is unidentified. The data are from a study of vaccination and CD4 T cells after COVID-19. The overall study: Sampling after COVID took place at a median of about 98 days (range 35 to 161) following diagnosis. Samples were taken after vaccination, a median of approximately 70 days after dose two, with a range of 14 to 241.

Germline CDR1 is SGHVS and CDR2 is FNYEAQ. Trimming cost V 2 bases and J 4 bases, with 9 bases left between them. The CDR3 consists of 14 residues. The study sequenced cultured CD4+ T cell DNA using the Oncomine TCR Beta short-read assay. TCRdb ran MiXCR on the PCR reads and lists one entry per CDR3 protein. The sample yields around 19,000 distinct CDR3 sequences, 49% seen once. Study results and caveats: The great majority, 304 of 307 vaccine-specific clones, proved spike mono-reactive in convalescent patients. Looking at convalescent patients, a median around 90% of reactive clones were present only post-vaccination.

Treatment in this sample: roughly ten-day PBMC culture with coronavirus spike peptide pools or control peptides (ViraFEST assay). This chain joins TRBV7-6 and TRBJ1-5; tentatively, D is TRBD1 (5 bases). Sequencing was performed on CD4+ T cells from blood, cultured in vitro. The sequence was collected from a human donor who had recovered from COVID-19. CDR3 region: CASSLLGANQPQHF. CDR3 nucleotide sequence: TGTGCCAGCAGCTTACTTGGGGCTAATCAGCCCCAGCATTTT.